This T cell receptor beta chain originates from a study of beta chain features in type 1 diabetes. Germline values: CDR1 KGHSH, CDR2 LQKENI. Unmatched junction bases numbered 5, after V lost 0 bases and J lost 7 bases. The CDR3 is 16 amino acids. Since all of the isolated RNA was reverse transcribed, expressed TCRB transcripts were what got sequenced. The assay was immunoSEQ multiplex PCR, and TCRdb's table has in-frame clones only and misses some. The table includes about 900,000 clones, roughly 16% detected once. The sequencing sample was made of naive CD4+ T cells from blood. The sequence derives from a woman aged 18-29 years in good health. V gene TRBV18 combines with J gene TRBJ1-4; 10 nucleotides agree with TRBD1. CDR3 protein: CASSPPGTGVGEKLFF. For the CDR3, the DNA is TGTGCCAGCTCACCACCGGGGACAGGGGTTGGTGAAAAACTGTTTTTT.